These 20 T cell receptor beta chains share one sample of origin, sequenced in a study of blood T cells in healthy people across ages. The authors ran a second PCR of about 6 to 11 cycles using a sample-barcoded 5' primer and a J-beta primer mix. TCRdb reprocessed the 5' RACE reads with MiXCR, giving one entry per CDR3 protein. The sample has about 930,000 distinct CDR3 sequences; 29% are singletons. These data were also reused for a study on T cells of mothers and their children.

The specimen was blood. The receptors derive from a woman in her thirties or forties in good health.

As to this clonotype: A clone one base away is much larger, so this may be a read error. The CDR3 ends on some other residue instead of the conserved phenylalanine or tryptophan, so this is likely a read error. The chain links TRBV7-8 to TRBJ2-5; 10 positions match TRBD1. CDR1 SGHVS and CDR2 FQNEAQ come from the germline V gene. The CDR3 length is 15 residues. V dropped 5 bases and J dropped 4; count of bases not matched to a gene: 7. The CDR3 loop reads CASSGTTGGGETQYY. CDR3 bases: TGTGCCAGCAGCGGGACGACAGGGGGCGGAGAGACCCAGTACTAC.

This sequence joins TRBV2 and TRBJ1-6; perhaps TRBD1 as D (5 bases). Germline CDR1 reads SNHLY; CDR2 reads FYNNEI. The CDR3 is 16 residues long. Trimming shortened V by 2 bases and J by 14 bases, and 22 bases separated the two germline ends. The CDR3 loop reads CASSESSTGAGSTLHF. The DNA of the CDR3 is TGTGCCAGCAGTGAAAGTAGCACCGGGGCCGGTTCGACCCTCCACTTT.

This chain joins TRBV28 and TRBJ1-1, with 7 bases lining up with TRBD1. Losses at the gene ends were 8 bases for V and 4 bases for J; bases not matched to a gene: 10. Germline assignment: CDR1 MDHEN and CDR2 SYDVKM. The CDR3 spans 14 residues. The DNA for the CDR3 is TGTGCCAGCTCCAAGACAGGGCCTTCCACTGAAGCTTTCTTT. It yields the protein CASSKTGPSTEAFF.

This clonotype has ten or more counts. The chain links TRBV20-1 to TRBJ2-7; 7 bases are a match to TRBD2. From germline, CDR1 is DFQATT and CDR2 SNEGSKA (reference sequence). After removal of 6 bases from V and 2 bases from J, the junction contained 10 bases not matched to a gene. There are 14 residues in the CDR3. Here the CDR3 reads CSAPKSGVTYEQYF. CDR3 coding DNA: TGCAGTGCCCCGAAGAGCGGGGTCACCTACGAGCAGTACTTC.

To note about this clonotype: This may stem from a read error, because a much larger clone lies one nucleotide away. The chain couples TRBV4-1 to TRBJ2-6, with 8 bases matching TRBD1. CDR3 size: 15 residues. In germline, CDR1 is MGHRA, CDR2 YSYEKL. In nucleotides, the CDR3 is TGCGCCAGCGGCCAAGACAGGGGTGGGGCCAACGTCCTGACTTTC. It encodes CASGQDRGGANVLTF.

This clonotype has ten or more counts. CDR3 DNA: TGTGCCAGCAGTACGGGACAGGGTTGGTATGGCTACACCTTC. Protein product: CASSTGQGWYGYTF. The chain links TRBV28 to TRBJ1-2; 9 nucleotides line up with TRBD1. The germline V gene has CDR1 MDHEN and CDR2 SYDVKM. The CDR3 runs to 14 residues. V lost 5 bases and J lost 5; bases outside the gene matches: 6.

This clonotype was picked up a small number of times. The chain has TRBV7-2 and TRBJ2-7; no clear D gene. CDR1 and CDR2 from the germline V gene are SGHTA and FQGNSA. There are 15 residues in the CDR3. Deletions cut 0 bases from V and 3 bases from J, with 12 bases between. This chain's CDR3 is CASSLAPGQIYEQYF. The CDR3, as DNA: TGTGCCAGCAGCTTAGCGCCGGGTCAGATCTACGAGCAGTACTTC. Looking up the rest from reference TRBV7-2 and TRBJ2-7 gives the full variable domain: GAGVSQSPSNKVTEKGKDVELRCDPISGHTALYWYRQSLGQGLEFLIYFQGNSAPDKSGLPSDRFSAERTGGSVSTLTIQRTQQEDSAVYLCASSLAPGQIYEQYFGPGTRLTVT.

This clonotype was seen many times. The V gene is TRBV18, the J gene TRBJ2-5; TRBD1 is a possible D gene (5 bases). The germline gives CDR1 KGHSH, CDR2 LQKENI. Trimming took 2 bases from V and 2 from J, leaving 9 bases between them. The CDR3 has 14 residues. The chain's CDR3 is CASSPIGAQETQYF. The CDR3, as DNA: TGTGCCAGCTCACCAATAGGGGCTCAAGAGACCCAGTACTTC.

This clonotype was detected only a few times. The chain has TRBV7-2 and TRBJ2-1; 8 bases fit TRBD2. V was clipped by 1 base and J by 9 bases; unmatched bases: 11. The CDR3 is 16 residues long. CDR1 and CDR2 (germline): SGHTA, FQGNSA. The CDR3 loop is CASSLVGGGRAGEQFF. The CDR3 coding sequence is TGTGCCAGCAGCTTAGTTGGCGGGGGGCGGGCGGGTGAGCAGTTCTTC.

This clonotype came up many times. The J gene is TRBJ2-5, the V gene TRBV27; 7 bases agree with TRBD1. CDR1 and CDR2 (germline): MNHEY, SMNVEV (reference sequence). V was pared by 7 bases and J by 1 base, with 15 bases of the junction left unmatched. The CDR3 totals 17 residues. CDR3 DNA sequence: TGTGCCAGCACCCCTAGAAGGGGGCGAGGATTCCAAGAGACCCAGTACTTC. As protein: CASTPRRGRGFQETQYF.

The table lists this clonotype with a few counts. The CDR3 loop reads CAIRTGTPNGPQHF. CDR3 nucleotides: TGTGCCATCAGGACCGGGACACCGAATGGGCCCCAGCATTTT. This sequence joins TRBV10-3 and TRBJ1-5; D possibly corresponds to TRBD1 (6 bases). The ends were cut back, 6 bases at V and 9 bases at J, with 18 bases in the middle. Germline loops: CDR1 ENHRY, CDR2 SYGVKD. The CDR3 loop spans 14 amino acids.

This clonotype occurred a few times. The chain has TRBV9 and TRBJ1-1, with D perhaps TRBD1 (5 bases). Trimming pared 0 bases from V and 5 bases from J, leaving 11 bases between. The length of the CDR3 is 14 residues. Germline V gives CDR1 SGDLS, CDR2 YYNGEE. The CDR3 loop is CASSVAGEGTEAFF. CDR3 nucleotides: TGTGCCAGCAGCGTAGCGGGGGAAGGGACTGAAGCTTTCTTT. The full variable domain, rest sourced from reference TRBV9 and TRBJ1-1, is DSGVTQTPKHLITATGQRVTLRCSPRSGDLSVYWYQQSLDQGLQFLIQYYNGEERAKGNILERFSAQQFPDLHSELNLSSLELGDSALYFCASSVAGEGTEAFFGQGTRLTVV.

This clonotype was observed a handful of times. The chain links TRBV7-8 to TRBJ1-2, with unresolved D. Trimming cost V 1 base and J 0 bases, with 9 bases left between them. The CDR3 loop spans 15 amino acids. Germline CDR1 reads SGHVS; CDR2 reads FQNEAQ. The CDR3 DNA follows: TGTGCCAGCAGCTTAGATCACGGATCTAACTATGGCTACACCTTC. The encoded protein is CASSLDHGSNYGYTF.

The CDR3 loop is CASGSISNTEAFF. The CDR3 coding sequence is TGTGCCAGCGGATCGATCTCGAACACTGAAGCTTTCTTT. The V and J genes are TRBV11-2 and TRBJ1-1; no clear D. Trimming left V 8 bases short and J 1 base short, with 11 bases between. CDR1 and CDR2 from the germline V gene are SGHAT and FQNNGV. The CDR3 has 13 amino acids.

The rearrangement links TRBV29-1 to TRBJ2-5; 8 bases match TRBD1. This CDR3 has 16 amino acids. From germline, CDR1 is SQVTM and CDR2 ANQGSEA. V was clipped by 4 bases and J by 1 base; unmatched bases: 11. CDR3 bases: TGCAGCGTTGGGACCCCGGGACAGGCCTTCCAAGAGACCCAGTACTTC. It is translated as CSVGTPGQAFQETQYF.

This clonotype was recorded at least ten times. V is TRBV5-1 and J is TRBJ2-3; D might be TRBD2 (7 bases). This CDR3 is 14 amino acids long. Trimming removed 2 bases at V and 5 bases at J, with 12 bases between. The germline V gene has CDR1 SGHRS and CDR2 YFSETQ. CDR3 nucleotide sequence: TGCGCCAGCAGCTTCGGGGGGCAGGGAGATACGCAGTATTTT. This gives the protein CASSFGGQGDTQYF.

This clonotype came up a few times. The CDR3 DNA reads as TGTGCCAGCAGCTGGGGGGGCGGACTAGGGATTGAGCAGTTCTTC. Its translation is CASSWGGGLGIEQFF. The chain recombines TRBV7-3 with TRBJ2-1; D perhaps matches TRBD2 (7 bases). Germline V gene sequence: CDR1 SGHTA, CDR2 FQGTGA. V shed 4 bases and J shed 9 bases, with 19 bases lying between them. This CDR3 spans 15 amino acids.

This clonotype was observed at least ten times. The V and J genes are TRBV7-2 and TRBJ2-7; D is perhaps TRBD1 (6 bases). The J call is in doubt because the DNA end fits TRBJ2-5 better. CDR1 is SGHTA, CDR2 FQGNSA, per germline. This CDR3 region has 14 residues. CDR3 DNA sequence: TGTGCCAGCAGCAGTTTAAGGGGGATTGGGACCCAGTACTTC. Protein: CASSSLRGIGTQYF.

In its sample, this clonotype was seen many times. The rearrangement links TRBV24-1 to TRBJ2-3, with D uncertain. Trimming took off 4 bases at V and 3 bases at J, with 16 bases between the two ends. This CDR3 contains 16 residues. Germline V gives CDR1 KGHDR, CDR2 SFDVKD. CDR3 residues: CATSDLLVGGTDTQYF. The CDR3 bases are TGTGCCACCAGTGACTTATTGGTGGGTGGAACAGATACGCAGTATTTT.

The sample holds many counts of this clonotype. The CDR3 spells CASSHTTGKNSPLHF. Here the CDR3 DNA reads TGCGCCAGCAGCCACACGACAGGGAAGAATTCACCCCTCCACTTT. The chain recombines TRBV4-3 with TRBJ1-6, with 7 bases identical to TRBD1. Per germline, CDR1 LGHNA and CDR2 YSLEER. This CDR3 has 15 residues. Trimming took 3 bases from V and 7 from J; bases not matched to a gene: 6.